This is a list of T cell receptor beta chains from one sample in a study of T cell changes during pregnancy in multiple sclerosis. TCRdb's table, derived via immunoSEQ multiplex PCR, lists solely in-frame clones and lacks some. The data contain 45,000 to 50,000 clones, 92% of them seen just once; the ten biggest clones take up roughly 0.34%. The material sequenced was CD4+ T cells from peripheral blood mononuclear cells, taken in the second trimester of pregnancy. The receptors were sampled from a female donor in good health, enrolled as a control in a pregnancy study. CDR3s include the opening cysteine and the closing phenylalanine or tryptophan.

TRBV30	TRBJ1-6	CAWSAGQNSPLHF
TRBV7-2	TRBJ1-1	CASSSGTDLNTEAFF
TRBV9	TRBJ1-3	CASSAKLFRQPHGNTIYF
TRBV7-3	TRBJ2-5	CASSPSGLAEYQETQYF
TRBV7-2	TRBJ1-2	CASSFDRGRYGYTF
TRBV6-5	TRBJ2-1	CASSRGTDEQFF
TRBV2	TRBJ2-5	CASSSDRAETQYF
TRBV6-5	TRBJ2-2	CASRGGYRAGELFF
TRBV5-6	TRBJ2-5	CASSLVDRDSQETQYF
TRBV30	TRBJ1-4	CAWSGQGGTNEKLFF
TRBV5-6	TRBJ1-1	CASSSPGQSNTEAFF
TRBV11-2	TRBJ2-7	CASSLGGKGRAGEYF